The 23 T cell receptor beta chains below were found in one sample sequenced in a study of cytomegalovirus exposure and HLA in healthy donors. The PCR contained 60 Vbeta and 13 Jbeta primers. Repertoires were generated with immunoSEQ multiplex PCR, while TCRdb's copy carries only in-frame clones and drops some. The sample shows over 200,000 clones, 85% to 90% of them seen only once. Sequencing used PBMCs. These receptors were collected from a woman under 30 in good health and CMV-seronegative.

V usage is TRBV5-1 and J usage is TRBJ2-7; 7 bases are a match to TRBD2. The J segment lost 2 bases and the V segment lost 0 bases, leaving 5 bases of the junction unmatched. Germline lookup yields CDR1 SGHRS and CDR2 YFSETQ. The CDR3 extends over 15 amino acids. The CDR3 spells CASSLVGGSPYEQYF. The CDR3 coding sequence is TGCGCCAGCAGCTTGGTGGGGGGGTCCCCCTACGAGCAGTACTTC. The full variable domain, rest sourced from reference TRBV5-1 and TRBJ2-7, is KAGVTQTPRYLIKTRGQQVTLSCSPISGHRSVSWYQQTPGQGLQFLFEYFSETQRNKGNFPGRFSGRQFSNSRSEMNVSTLELGDSALYLCASSLVGGSPYEQYFGPGTRLTVT.

This clone was counted between two and nine times. The chain combines TRBV19 with TRBJ2-7; D is unclear. The V and J ends lost 0 bases and 2 bases respectively, with 11 bases between them. Germline V lookup: CDR1 LNHDA, CDR2 SQIVND (reference sequence). This CDR3 spans 15 amino acids. CDR3 amino acids: CASSIDLGSTYEQYF. The CDR3 nucleotides are TGTGCCAGTAGTATAGATTTGGGCAGCACCTACGAGCAGTACTTC.

This clone occurred a few times. This chain links TRBV7-9 with TRBJ1-1; TRBD1 is a possible D gene (5 bases). In germline, CDR1 is SEHNR, CDR2 FQNEAQ (reference sequence). The CDR3 runs 15 residues. The ends were cut back, 5 bases at V and 2 bases at J, with 15 bases in the middle. This CDR3 reads CASSQDSFANTEAFF. Here the CDR3 DNA reads TGTGCCAGCAGCCAAGACAGTTTCGCCAACACTGAAGCTTTCTTT. The entire variable domain, with the rest obtained from reference TRBV7-9 and TRBJ1-1, is as follows: DTGVSQNPRHKITKRGQNVTFRCDPISEHNRLYWYRQTLGQGPEFLTYFQNEAQLEKSRLLSDRFSAERPKGSFSTLEIQRTEQGDSAMYLCASSQDSFANTEAFFGQGTRLTVV.

V and J are TRBV25-1 and TRBJ2-1; 7 bases map to TRBD1. The CDR3 length is 13 residues. V shed 4 bases, J shed 7 bases, and the junction held 4 bases outside the gene matches. Germline V CDR1 and CDR2: MGHDK, SYGVNS. As DNA, the CDR3 is TGTGCCAGCAGTGTGGGGACAGTTAATGAGCAGTTCTTC. The encoded protein is CASSVGTVNEQFF.

This clone was seen once. J is TRBJ2-2 and V is TRBV7-2; TRBD2 matches 9 bases. Trimming took 4 bases from V and 6 from J; bases not matched to a gene: 6. This CDR3 has 15 amino acids. Germline lookup yields CDR1 SGHTA and CDR2 FQGNSA. The CDR3 reads CASSSLAGAPGELFF. In nucleotides, the CDR3 is TGTGCCAGCAGCTCCTTAGCGGGGGCTCCCGGGGAGCTGTTTTTT.

The rearrangement joins TRBV5-1 to TRBJ1-3; D ambiguous. This CDR3 has 16 residues. V was cut by 0 bases and J by 2 bases, with 12 bases left in between. CDR1 is SGHRS and CDR2 is YFSETQ in the germline V gene. CDR3 nucleotides: TGCGCCAGCAGCTTGGACTTGGGGAGTGCTGGAAACACCATATATTTT. This sequence encodes CASSLDLGSAGNTIYF.

The genes are TRBV28 and TRBJ2-7; D call uncertain. Trimming stripped 6 bases from V and 2 bases from J, with 23 bases between. The CDR3 is 17 residues long. CDR1 is MDHEN, CDR2 SYDVKM, per germline. The CDR3 protein is CASRANTESIQPYEQYF. The CDR3 nucleotides read TGTGCCAGCAGAGCTAACACAGAATCTATACAACCCTACGAGCAGTACTTC.

This chain joins TRBV11-2 and TRBJ2-1, with a possible D match to TRBD2 (7 bases). Germline CDR1 and CDR2: SGHAT and FQNNGV. With 3 bases removed from V and 7 bases from J, the gap between germline ends came to 16 bases. CDR3 length: 15 residues. CDR3 in amino acids: CASSLGGGLRNEQFF. In nucleotides, the CDR3 is TGTGCCAGCAGCTTGGGAGGGGGGCTTAGAAATGAGCAGTTCTTC.

This clone was seen just once. The CDR3: CASGFGRGATEAFF. The CDR3 nucleotides are TGTGCTAGTGGTTTTGGCAGGGGTGCGACTGAAGCTTTCTTT. This chain uses TRBV12-5 with TRBJ1-1, with D perhaps matching TRBD1 (6 bases). Per the germline V gene, CDR1 is LGHNT and CDR2 is FRNRAP. V lost 3 bases to trimming and J lost 5 bases, with 13 bases between them. CDR3 length: 14 amino acids.

The chain employs TRBV5-4 and TRBJ2-2; tentative D call: TRBD2 (5 bases). V lost 0 bases, J lost 7 bases, and 13 bases lay in between. This CDR3 comprises 15 residues. CDR1 SGHNT and CDR2 YYREEE come from the germline V gene (reference sequence). The CDR3 DNA reads TGTGCCAGCAGCTTGGAGGGTAGTCGGGGCGGGGAGCTGTTTTTT. It encodes CASSLEGSRGGELFF.

V is TRBV6-6 and J is TRBJ2-5; 10 bases are a match to TRBD2. Germline CDR1 MNHNY, CDR2 SVGAGI (reference sequence). The ends lost 6 bases at V and 2 bases at J; junction bases unmatched: 6. This CDR3 has 15 residues. The CDR3 nucleotides are TGTGCCAGCAGCTATAGCGGGGGGCCTCAAGAGACCCAGTACTTC. The encoded protein is CASSYSGGPQETQYF.

The chain joins TRBV11-2 to TRBJ1-6; unclear D gene. V was trimmed by 5 bases and J by 8 bases, leaving 22 bases between them. This CDR3 region has 17 residues. Looked up from germline, CDR1 is SGHAT and CDR2 is FQNNGV. The CDR3 loop is CASSPTRTAAKYSPLHF. CDR3 in DNA: TGTGCCAGCAGCCCAACTAGGACGGCGGCAAAATATTCACCCCTCCACTTT.

In this sample, this clone turned up once. This chain links TRBV4-2 with TRBJ1-2; 10 positions match TRBD1. The CDR3 spans 14 residues. CDR1 and CDR2 (germline): LGHNA, YNFKEQ. V lost 4 bases and J lost 8; bases outside the gene matches: 7. The CDR3 DNA reads TGTGCCAGCAGCCCACGACAGGGGGCGCGCGGCTACACCTTC. Translated: CASSPRQGARGYTF.

The chain carries TRBV30 and TRBJ1-4, with 9 nucleotides matching TRBD1. J was trimmed by 10 bases and V by 5 bases; bases with no gene match: 8. The CDR3 has 13 residues. Per the germline V gene, CDR1 is GTSNPN and CDR2 is SVGIG (reference sequence). The CDR3 region is CAWDGTGNGKLFF. The CDR3 nucleotides are TGTGCCTGGGACGGGACAGGGAACGGAAAACTGTTTTTT.

This clone occurred a few times. The J gene is TRBJ2-7, the V gene TRBV4-1; D unresolved. Germline lookup yields CDR1 MGHRA and CDR2 YSYEKL. The V gene lost 2 bases and the J gene lost 2 bases, with 16 bases spanning the gap. CDR3 size: 16 residues. CDR3 nucleotide sequence: TGCGCCAGCAGCCAATCTCCGCGAATTTATACCTACGAGCAGTACTTC. Protein sequence: CASSQSPRIYTYEQYF.

CDR3 in amino acids: CASSVEERGQLHYGYTF. As DNA, the CDR3 is TGTGCCAGCAGCGTAGAGGAAAGGGGGCAATTACACTATGGCTACACCTTC. The chain combines TRBV9 with TRBJ1-2; 7 bases map to TRBD1. V shed 0 bases, J shed 3 bases, and the junction held 11 bases outside the gene matches. Germline V gene lookup returns CDR1 SGDLS and CDR2 YYNGEE. There are 17 residues in the CDR3.

CDR3 protein: CASSLAPSGRNTGELFF. In nucleotides, the CDR3 is TGCGCCAGCAGCTTGGCTCCTAGCGGGAGGAACACCGGGGAGCTGTTTTTT. The chain links TRBV5-1 to TRBJ2-2; 10 nucleotides match TRBD2. V gave up 0 bases and J gave up 1 base; unmatched junction bases: 3. Germline loops: CDR1 SGHRS, CDR2 YFSETQ. This CDR3 has 17 residues.

The chain carries TRBV2 and TRBJ2-7, with TRBD2 matching over 12 bases. The germline V gene has CDR1 SNHLY and CDR2 FYNNEI. The CDR3 has 13 residues. J was trimmed by 6 bases and V by 7 bases; bases with no gene match: 4. The CDR3 region has the DNA TGTGCCAGCACCGCGACTAGCGGGGGCGAGCAGTACTTC. It is translated as CASTATSGGEQYF.

This clone was found a few times. The chain couples TRBV7-6 to TRBJ2-5, with D perhaps TRBD2 (5 bases). With 3 bases removed from V and 5 bases from J, the gap between germline ends came to 19 bases. CDR3 length: 16 residues. The V gene's germline CDR1 is SGHVS and CDR2 FNYEAQ. In DNA, the CDR3 is TGTGCCAGCAGCTTTCTGTTATCGGGGAAGGGCGAGACCCAGTACTTC. Translated, it gives CASSFLLSGKGETQYF.

The chain recombines TRBV10-2 with TRBJ1-2, with D hard to call. The CDR3 spans 15 residues. CDR1 and CDR2 from the germline V gene are WSHSY and SAAADI. The V gene lost 3 bases and the J gene lost 6 bases, with 17 bases spanning the gap. In nucleotides, the CDR3 is TGCGCCAGCAGTGATTGGGCAGGTCGTCAAGATGGCTACACCTTC. Translating it yields CASSDWAGRQDGYTF.

The chain couples TRBV6-1 to TRBJ1-4, with 8 bases lining up with TRBD1. CDR1 MNHNS and CDR2 SASEGT come from the germline V gene. The CDR3 is 14 residues long. V dropped 1 base and J dropped 5; count of bases not matched to a gene: 0. CDR3 protein: CASSEGTGNEKLFF. The CDR3 DNA is TGTGCCAGCAGTGAAGGGACAGGGAATGAAAAACTGTTTTTT.

The chain has TRBV15 and TRBJ2-2; 8 bases agree with TRBD1. Trimming took 4 bases from V and 3 from J; bases not matched to a gene: 4. Germline lookup yields CDR1 LNHNV and CDR2 YYDKDF (reference sequence). The CDR3 covers 15 residues. The CDR3 here is CATSIGRGHTGELFF. The CDR3 DNA reads TGTGCCACCAGCATTGGCAGGGGGCACACCGGGGAGCTGTTTTTT. The variable domain in full, with the rest retrieved from reference TRBV15 and TRBJ2-2, is DAMVIQNPRYQVTQFGKPVTLSCSQTLNHNVMYWYQQKSSQAPKLLFHYYDKDFNNEADTPDNFQSRRPNTSFCFLDIRSPGLGDTAMYLCATSIGRGHTGELFFGEGSRLTVL.

The chain recombines TRBV29-1 with TRBJ2-1; D perhaps matches TRBD2 (5 bases). Trimming removed 4 bases from V and 8 bases from J, with 15 bases in between. The germline V gene has CDR1 SQVTM and CDR2 ANQGSEA. The CDR3 spans 13 residues. In DNA, the CDR3 is TGCAGCGTTGGGTTAGCGACCGAGGATGAGCAGTTCTTC. It is translated as CSVGLATEDEQFF.